This TCR beta chain was identified during a study of T cells after yellow fever vaccination. Study summary: Researchers used SMART-Seq v4 Ultra Low Input to prepare fractions that had low cell numbers. Findings and caveats of the study: The booster saw the reappearance of most primary-vaccination clones (nearly 98% CD4, about 88% CD8).

Note on this clonotype: Its specificity is unknown.

This CDR3 region has 15 residues. Germline V gene sequence: CDR1 MNHEY, CDR2 SVGAGI. The V segment lost 2 bases and the J segment 7 bases; nucleotides outside the gene matches: 4. Making TCR cDNA involved 5'RACE template switching, which added UMIs and a universal primer site. One entry per CDR3 protein, called by TCRdb with MiXCR from the 5' RACE reads. The sample yields 450,000 to 550,000 distinct CDR3 sequences, about a fifth seen once. The source was PBMCs, collected about 20 days after the first yellow fever vaccination. This sequence originates from a man in his late teens or twenties who received the YFV17D yellow fever vaccine. This chain links TRBV6-5 with TRBJ2-1, with 11 bases fitting TRBD2. The CDR3 region has the DNA TGTGCCAGCAGTTACGCGACTAGCGGGGAAAATGAGCAGTTCTTC. It is translated as CASSYATSGENEQFF.